In its sample, the clone carrying this T cell receptor (beta chain) was seen a few times. What it binds is unknown. This sample is part of a study of T cells in Graves' hyperthyroidism and ophthalmopathy. Study-wide points: Most thyroid clonotypes expanded above 0.001 were also detected in blood.

Trimming left V 5 bases short and J 3 bases short, with 28 bases between. Germline loops: CDR1 SEHNR, CDR2 FQNEAQ (reference sequence). CDR3 size: 20 residues. The hyperthyroidism was newly diagnosed and had lasted under 2 months; the patients were aged 18 to 65. Amplification targeted TCR beta CDR3 regions from RNA transcripts. HTBI primers were used for first-round RT-PCR of the TCR CDR3. MiXCR was run by TCRdb on the multiplex PCR reads, yielding one entry per CDR3 protein. The sample lists roughly 580,000 distinct CDR3 sequences, around 13% occurring once. The sample comprised blood. The TCR comes from a woman in her twenties or thirties with Graves' hyperthyroidism that later progressed to Graves' ophthalmopathy. The chain combines TRBV7-9 with TRBJ2-2; D possibly corresponds to TRBD1 (8 bases). This CDR3 is CASSPRGGQGATTYTGELFF. CDR3 nucleotide sequence: TGTGCCAGCAGCCCGAGGGGGGGGCAGGGGGCGACCACCTACACCGGGGAGCTGTTTTTT.